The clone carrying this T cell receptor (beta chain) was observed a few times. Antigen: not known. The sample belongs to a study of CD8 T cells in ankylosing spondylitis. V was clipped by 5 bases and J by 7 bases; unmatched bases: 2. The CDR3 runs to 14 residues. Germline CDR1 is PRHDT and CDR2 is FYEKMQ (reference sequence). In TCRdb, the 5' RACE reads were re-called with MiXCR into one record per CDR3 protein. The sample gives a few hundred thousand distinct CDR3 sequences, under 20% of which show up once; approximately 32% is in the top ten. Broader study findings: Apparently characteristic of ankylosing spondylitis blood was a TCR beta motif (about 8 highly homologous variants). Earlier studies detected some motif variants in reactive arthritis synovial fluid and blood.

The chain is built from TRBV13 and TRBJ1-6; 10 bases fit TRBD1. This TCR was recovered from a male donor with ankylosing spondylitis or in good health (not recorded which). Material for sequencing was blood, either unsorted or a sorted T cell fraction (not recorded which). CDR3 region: CASSQGQGNSPLHF. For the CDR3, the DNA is TGTGCCAGCAGCCAGGGACAGGGGAATTCACCCCTCCACTTT.